Presented here are 17 T cell receptor beta chains from one specimen sequenced in a study of T cell repertoires in cytomegalovirus infection. TCRdb re-called the reads with MiXCR, one entry per CDR3 protein. The sample includes 200,000 to 300,000 distinct CDR3 sequences, around 15% of them seen just once. The sample consisted of PBMCs. These receptors were taken from a human donor in good health (CMV status not recorded). Some clones in this sample may be carry-over from other donors' samples.

The table lists this clonotype with many counts. V usage is TRBV7-8 and J usage is TRBJ1-6, with D possibly matching TRBD1 (5 bases). CDR3 length equals 17 residues. The germline V gene has CDR1 SGHVS and CDR2 FQNEAQ. V was cut by 5 bases and J by 6 bases, with 20 bases left in between. CDR3 nucleotide sequence: TGTGCCAGCAGCATTATGGGGGGTCCTCCTCTTAATTCACCCCTCCACTTT. Protein sequence: CASSIMGGPPLNSPLHF. Full variable domain (remainder filled in from reference TRBV7-8 and TRBJ1-6): GAGVSQSPRYKVAKRGQDVALRCDPISGHVSLFWYQQALGQGPEFLTYFQNEAQLDKSGLPSDRFFAERPEGSVSTLKIQRTQQEDSAVYLCASSIMGGPPLNSPLHFGNGTRLTVT.

This chain links TRBV29-1 with TRBJ2-5; 10 nucleotides agree with TRBD2. This CDR3 has 14 amino acids. CDR1 is SQVTM, CDR2 ANQGSEA, per germline. With 6 bases clipped from V and 4 bases from J, the junction kept 8 bases outside the gene matches. CDR3 nucleotide sequence: TGCAGCGTCCTAGCGGGGGTGGCCTTAGAGACCCAGTACTTC. Translated, it gives CSVLAGVALETQYF.

This clonotype showed up just a few times. This chain links TRBV19 with TRBJ2-3, with D unresolved. The length of the CDR3 is 17 residues. V gave up 5 bases and J gave up 3 bases, with 21 bases separating them. Germline V gene sequence: CDR1 LNHDA, CDR2 SQIVND (reference sequence). CDR3 bases: TGTGCCAGTAGTCCGCTAGGAGTTTTATGGGTGACAGATACGCAGTATTTT. Protein: CASSPLGVLWVTDTQYF. Full variable domain (rest looked up from reference TRBV19 and TRBJ2-3): DGGITQSPKYLFRKEGQNVTLSCEQNLNHDAMYWYRQDPGQGLRLIYYSQIVNDFQKGDIAEGYSVSREKKESFPLTVTSAQKNPTAFYLCASSPLGVLWVTDTQYFGPGTRLTVL.

The CDR3 nucleotides read TGTGCCAGCAGTTTAGGATCAGGGAGCAATCAGCCCCAGCATTTT. Protein product: CASSLGSGSNQPQHF. This chain joins TRBV12-3 or TRBV12-4 and TRBJ1-5, with D perhaps TRBD1 (5 bases). The V end was cut by 1 base, the J end by 1 base, with 8 bases between. The CDR3 runs to 15 residues.

This clonotype was recorded at least ten times. The rearrangement links TRBV7-9 to TRBJ1-1; TRBD1 matches at 8 bases. The trim removed 5 bases at V and 7 bases at J, leaving 6 bases unmatched. CDR1 is SEHNR, CDR2 FQNEAQ, per germline (reference sequence). The CDR3 loop spans 13 amino acids. The CDR3 loop is CASSPTGGSEAFF. As DNA, the CDR3 is TGTGCCAGCAGCCCCACAGGGGGGAGTGAAGCTTTCTTT.

This clonotype was seen many times. The J gene is TRBJ2-2, the V gene TRBV5-6, with 7 bases aligning to TRBD2. CDR1 SGHDT and CDR2 YYEEEE come from the germline V gene. The CDR3 is 14 residues long. V gave up 4 bases and J gave up 3 bases; unmatched junction bases: 3. The CDR3 loop reads CASSRDYYTGELFF. Here the CDR3 DNA reads TGTGCCAGCAGCCGGGACTACTACACCGGGGAGCTGTTTTTT.

The genes are TRBV29-1 and TRBJ2-7; either TRBD1 or TRBD2 may supply D (5 bases each). Trimming stripped 3 bases from V and 5 bases from J, with 11 bases between. This CDR3 region has 12 residues. CDR1 is SQVTM, CDR2 ANQGSEA, per germline. CDR3 loop: CSVDWGPDEQYF. The DNA of the CDR3 is TGCAGCGTTGATTGGGGACCGGACGAGCAGTACTTC.

J is TRBJ1-1 and V is TRBV6-2 or TRBV6-3; D is unclear. This CDR3 region has 14 residues. The germline gives CDR1 MNHEY, CDR2 SVGEGT. Trimming took 6 bases from V and 3 from J, leaving 14 bases between them. The CDR3 DNA reads as TGTGCCAGCAGCTATATCCCTGGGGACACTGAAGCTTTCTTT. This translates into CASSYIPGDTEAFF.

This clonotype appeared many times. The V call is TRBV7-2, the J call TRBJ2-2; 8 positions agree with TRBD1. This CDR3 has 17 amino acids. CDR1 is SGHTA and CDR2 is FQGNSA in the germline V gene. Germline trimming cut 3 bases from V and 0 bases from J; bases unmatched to any gene: 6. This CDR3 is CASSFPDRGPNTGELFF. CDR3 coding DNA: TGTGCCAGCAGCTTTCCCGACAGGGGCCCGAACACCGGGGAGCTGTTTTTT.

The sample holds a few counts of this clonotype. V usage is TRBV5-6 and J usage is TRBJ1-2; no definite D call. The germline V gene encodes CDR1 SGHDT and CDR2 YYEEEE. V shed 4 bases and J shed 8 bases, with 18 bases lying between them. The CDR3 has 14 amino acids. The DNA for the CDR3 is TGTGCCAGCAGCGCCCTCGGCACCGGGTGGGGCTACACCTTC. It translates to CASSALGTGWGYTF.

This clonotype was detected many times. This chain links TRBV28 with TRBJ2-4; D unclear. The V gene's germline CDR1 is MDHEN and CDR2 SYDVKM. CDR3 length equals 16 residues. V was shortened by 1 base and J by 6 bases, with 16 bases between the two germline ends. The CDR3 reads CASSLSGNGPPNIQYF. The CDR3 DNA follows: TGTGCCAGCAGTTTATCTGGGAATGGTCCCCCAAACATTCAGTACTTC. Variable domain in full (rest from reference TRBV28 and TRBJ2-4): DVKVTQSSRYLVKRTGEKVFLECVQDMDHENMFWYRQDPGLGLRLIYFSYDVKMKEKGDIPEGYSVSREKKERFSLILESASTNQTSMYLCASSLSGNGPPNIQYFGAGTRLSVL.

The chain has TRBV20-1 and TRBJ2-7; 7 positions agree with TRBD1. Germline CDR1 is DFQATT and CDR2 is SNEGSKA (reference sequence). V shed 6 bases and J 6 bases; nucleotides not matched to a gene: 5. The CDR3 contains 11 residues. The CDR3 spells CSAYGTAEQYF. Written as DNA, the CDR3 is TGCAGTGCGTACGGGACAGCCGAGCAGTACTTC.

This clonotype was found a few times. The chain carries TRBV29-1 and TRBJ2-3; D is unresolved. CDR1 and CDR2 (germline): SQVTM, ANQGSEA. This CDR3 spans 13 amino acids. The V end was cut by 4 bases, the J end by 3 bases, with 11 bases between. Here the CDR3 reads CSVAELSTDTQYF. Here the CDR3 DNA reads TGCAGCGTTGCGGAGCTGAGTACAGATACGCAGTATTTT.

This clonotype was seen repeatedly, ten times or more. The rearrangement links TRBV6-5 to TRBJ1-5; 7 positions agree with TRBD1. The CDR3 consists of 14 residues. Per germline, CDR1 MNHEY and CDR2 SVGAGI. Germline trimming cut 0 bases from V and 4 bases from J; bases unmatched to any gene: 0. The CDR3 coding sequence is TGTGCCAGCAGTTACTCGACAGGGAATCAGCCCCAGCATTTT. Translation: CASSYSTGNQPQHF.

V usage is TRBV6-2 or TRBV6-3 and J usage is TRBJ1-1; D is ambiguous. CDR3 length: 15 amino acids. Looked up from germline, CDR1 is MNHEY and CDR2 is SVGEGT. V lost 5 bases and J 0 bases, leaving 13 bases between the germline ends. Written as DNA, the CDR3 is TGTGCCAGCAGTGGTGGTGGCGTCATGAACACTGAAGCTTTCTTT. This translates into CASSGGGVMNTEAFF.

Many counts were recorded for this clonotype. J is TRBJ1-3 and V is TRBV12-3 or TRBV12-4; D unclear. The V end lost 2 bases, the J end lost 8 bases, and 7 bases lay between the germline ends. CDR3 length: 12 amino acids. The CDR3 protein is CASSLSLDTIYF. Written as DNA, the CDR3 is TGTGCCAGCAGTTTAAGCTTAGACACCATATATTTT.

The chain has TRBV29-1 and TRBJ1-1, with 8 bases lining up with TRBD1. This CDR3 is built from 13 residues. V dropped 3 bases and J dropped 8; count of bases not matched to a gene: 8. Germline loops: CDR1 SQVTM, CDR2 ANQGSEA. CDR3 bases: TGCAGCGTTGATCGGACAGGGAGATCCGAAGCTTTCTTT. This encodes CSVDRTGRSEAFF.